This entry concerns a single T cell receptor beta chain. The sample comes from a study of shared clonotypes between healthy human individuals. Repertoires were generated with immunoSEQ multiplex PCR, while TCRdb's copy carries only in-frame clones and drops some. The table includes approximately 500,000 clones, about 96% detected once. The ends lost 3 bases at V and 5 bases at J; junction bases unmatched: 8. Looked up from germline, CDR1 is KGHSH and CDR2 is LQKENI. This CDR3 has 15 amino acids. The sample comprised naive CD4+ T cells sorted from blood. As to subset: CD45RA+ positively selected. This clonotype was obtained from a woman aged 30 to 39 in good health. This chain uses TRBV18 with TRBJ1-1; TRBD1 agrees at 8 bases. This chain's CDR3 is CASSPGQGKETEAFF. The CDR3 DNA reads TGTGCCAGCTCACCTGGACAGGGAAAGGAGACTGAAGCTTTCTTT.